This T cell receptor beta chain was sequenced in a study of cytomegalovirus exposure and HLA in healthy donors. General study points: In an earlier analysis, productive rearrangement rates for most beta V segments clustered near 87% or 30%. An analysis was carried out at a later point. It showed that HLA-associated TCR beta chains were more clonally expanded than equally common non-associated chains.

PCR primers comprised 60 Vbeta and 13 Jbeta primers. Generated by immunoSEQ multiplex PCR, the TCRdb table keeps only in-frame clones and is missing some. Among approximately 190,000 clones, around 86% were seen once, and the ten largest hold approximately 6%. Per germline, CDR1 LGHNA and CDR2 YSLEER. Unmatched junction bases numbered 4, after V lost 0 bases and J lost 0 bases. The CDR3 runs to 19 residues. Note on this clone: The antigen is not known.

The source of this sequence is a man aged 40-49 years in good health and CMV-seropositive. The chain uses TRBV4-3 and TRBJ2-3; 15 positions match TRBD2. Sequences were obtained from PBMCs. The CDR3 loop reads CASSQEGTSGGTSTDTQYF. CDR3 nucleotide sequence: TGCGCCAGCAGCCAAGAGGGGACTAGCGGGGGGACTAGCACAGATACGCAGTATTTT.